The 15 T cell receptor beta chains given below trace back to one sample, sequenced in a study of shared clonotypes between healthy human individuals. The protocol was immunoSEQ multiplex PCR, while the TCRdb copy is restricted to in-frame clones and leaves out a portion. The sample holds 550,000 to 850,000 clones, over 65% seen once. Sequencing input: memory CD4+ T cells sorted from blood. Subset in this sample: CD45RA-negative fraction. The receptor set was obtained from a woman in her twenties or thirties in good health.

The chain joins TRBV2 to TRBJ2-2, with TRBD1 matching over 10 bases. Per germline, CDR1 SNHLY and CDR2 FYNNEI. The CDR3 runs to 15 residues. V dropped 6 bases and J dropped 6; count of bases not matched to a gene: 7. CDR3 residues: CASSDRQGAAGELFF. The CDR3, as DNA: TGTGCCAGCAGCGACCGACAGGGGGCGGCCGGGGAGCTGTTTTTT.

The chain couples TRBV7-9 to TRBJ2-7; D unclear. Per germline, CDR1 SEHNR and CDR2 FQNEAQ (reference sequence). The CDR3 covers 13 residues. Trimming stripped 5 bases from V and 5 bases from J, with 13 bases between. CDR3 protein: CASSPPSDDEQYF. The CDR3 region has the DNA TGTGCCAGCAGCCCCCCCAGTGATGACGAGCAGTACTTC.

The chain combines TRBV6-4 with TRBJ1-2; TRBD1 aligns across 7 bases. The CDR3 spans 15 residues. The trim removed 2 bases at V and 7 bases at J, leaving 10 bases unmatched. CDR1 MRHNA and CDR2 SNTAGT come from the germline V gene. The CDR3 region has the DNA TGTGCCAGCAGTGACGTGCCAGGGGGAGGCATTGGCTACACCTTC. Translated: CASSDVPGGGIGYTF.

The sample holds a few counts of this clone. The CDR3 spells CASKMGDTANYGYTF. CDR3 nucleotides: TGTGCCAGCAAAATGGGAGACACCGCTAACTATGGCTACACCTTC. The V and J genes are TRBV2 and TRBJ1-2; D gene ambiguous. CDR1 and CDR2 (germline): SNHLY, FYNNEI. The CDR3 consists of 15 residues. V lost 7 bases, J lost 0 bases, and 15 bases lay in between.

J is TRBJ1-3 and V is TRBV28; a weak D match, TRBD1 (5 bases). This CDR3 region has 14 residues. Looked up from germline, CDR1 is MDHEN and CDR2 is SYDVKM. V was shortened by 5 bases and J by 0 bases, with 8 bases between the two germline ends. CDR3 sequence reads: CASSQTVSGNTIYF. In DNA, the CDR3 is TGTGCCAGCAGTCAGACAGTCTCTGGAAACACCATATATTTT.

The V call is TRBV11-3, the J call TRBJ1-2, with D unresolved. V shed 3 bases and J shed 2 bases, with 7 bases lying between them. The CDR3 has 13 residues. Germline loops: CDR1 SGHNT, CDR2 YENEEA. CDR3 region: CASSFDGNYGYTF. The CDR3 nucleotides read TGTGCCAGCAGCTTTGACGGAAACTATGGCTACACCTTC.

CDR3 nucleotides: TGTGCCAGCAGTGACAGGGACGGTAGCAATCAGCCCCAGCATTTT. This encodes CASSDRDGSNQPQHF. The chain carries TRBV28 and TRBJ1-5; 7 bases are a match to TRBD1. Germline values: CDR1 MDHEN, CDR2 SYDVKM. This CDR3 comprises 15 residues. V shed 5 bases and J 0 bases; nucleotides not matched to a gene: 4.

The CDR3 loop is CASSPYAQGLAGPSRETQYF. The CDR3 coding sequence is TGTGCCAGCAGTCCATACGCTCAGGGACTAGCGGGTCCCTCACGGGAGACCCAGTACTTC. The chain couples TRBV28 to TRBJ2-5; TRBD2 matches 12 bases. V trimming: 5 bases; J trimming: 5 bases; junction bases outside the gene matches: 21. This CDR3 has 20 amino acids. CDR1 is MDHEN and CDR2 is SYDVKM in the germline V gene.

The chain employs TRBV15 and TRBJ2-5; no firm D call. The J call is in doubt because the DNA end fits TRBJ2-7 better. The CDR3 length is 15 residues. The germline gives CDR1 LNHNV, CDR2 YYDKDF (reference sequence). As DNA, the CDR3 is TGTGCCACCAGCAGTCCTTATGCCCCGAGTTACGAGCAGTACTTC. Protein: CATSSPYAPSYEQYF.

CDR3 sequence reads: CASSPRMRIATNEKLFF. CDR3 bases: TGTGCCAGCAGTCCCCGAATGAGGATTGCAACTAATGAAAAACTGTTTTTT. This chain connects TRBV27 to TRBJ1-4; D remains ambiguous. The length of the CDR3 is 17 residues. V was pared by 5 bases and J by 0 bases, with 16 bases between. CDR1 is MNHEY, CDR2 SMNVEV, per germline (reference sequence). The full variable domain, its missing parts supplied by reference TRBV27 and TRBJ1-4, is EAQVTQNPRYLITVTGKKLTVTCSQNMNHEYMSWYRQDPGLGLRQIYYSMNVEVTDKGDVPEGYKVSRKEKRNFPLILESPSPNQTSLYFCASSPRMRIATNEKLFFGSGTQLSVL.

The chain has TRBV18 and TRBJ2-7; D may match TRBD1 or TRBD2 (5 bases each). The CDR3 totals 16 residues. Between the trimmed V and J ends, which lost 4 bases and 5 bases, there was a span of 21 bases. Germline CDR1 KGHSH, CDR2 LQKENI. This CDR3 reads CASSLGTAGTLDEQYF. The CDR3 DNA sequence: TGTGCCAGCTCACTGGGTACGGCAGGGACCCTAGACGAGCAGTACTTC. The whole variable domain, filled in from reference TRBV18 and TRBJ2-7, reads NAGVMQNPRHLVRRRGQEARLRCSPMKGHSHVYWYRQLPEEGLKFMVYLQKENIIDESGMPKERFSAEFPKEGPSILRIQQVVRGDSAAYFCASSLGTAGTLDEQYFGPGTRLTVT.

The sample holds one count of this clone. The chain joins TRBV9 to TRBJ2-5; 10 nucleotides align to TRBD2. CDR1 and CDR2 (germline): SGDLS, YYNGEE. The CDR3 consists of 12 residues. The ends lost 3 bases at V and 13 bases at J; junction bases unmatched: 6. The CDR3 here is CASSGAGGPPYF. The CDR3 nucleotides are TGTGCCAGCAGCGGAGCGGGAGGGCCCCCGTACTTC.

As for this clone: A much larger clone is a single base away; this may be a read error. Different DNA sequences within this sample yield the same CDR3. V and J are TRBV2 and TRBJ2-2; no reliable D call. The CDR3 consists of 11 residues. The germline gives CDR1 SNHLY, CDR2 FYNNEI. Trimming pared 5 bases from V and 3 bases from J, leaving 1 base between. DNA of the CDR3: TGTGCCAGCAGTTACACCGGGGAGCTGTTTTTT. It is translated as CASSYTGELFF.

V gene TRBV18 combines with J gene TRBJ2-5, with D unresolved. CDR1 and CDR2 (germline): KGHSH, LQKENI. This CDR3 has 15 residues. Trimming left V 3 bases short and J 1 base short, with 12 bases between. The CDR3 nucleotides are TGTGCCAGCTCACCCCGTAGCAACCCCCAAGAGACCCAGTACTTC. Its protein product is CASSPRSNPQETQYF.

This chain joins TRBV2 and TRBJ2-5; possibly TRBD1 or TRBD2 for D (6 bases each). The CDR3 length is 14 residues. Germline CDR1 SNHLY, CDR2 FYNNEI. V was pared by 7 bases and J by 5 bases, with 17 bases between. The DNA of the CDR3 is TGTGCCAGCAAGGGGGGTGGGAGCGGCGAGACCCAGTACTTC. Encoded protein: CASKGGGSGETQYF.